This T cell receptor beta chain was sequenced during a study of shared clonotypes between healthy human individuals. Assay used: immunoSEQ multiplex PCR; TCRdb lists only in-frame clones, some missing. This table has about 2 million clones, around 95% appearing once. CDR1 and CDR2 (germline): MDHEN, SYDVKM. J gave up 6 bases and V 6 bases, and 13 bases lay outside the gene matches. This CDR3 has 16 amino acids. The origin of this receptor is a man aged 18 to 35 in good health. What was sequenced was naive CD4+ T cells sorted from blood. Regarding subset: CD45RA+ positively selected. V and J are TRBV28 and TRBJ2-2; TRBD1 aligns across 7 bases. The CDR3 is CASRALLDREAGELFF. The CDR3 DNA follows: TGTGCCAGCAGAGCTCTTCTTGACAGGGAAGCCGGGGAGCTGTTTTTT.